This T cell receptor (beta chain) was captured in a study of naive and memory T cell subsets. Germline values: CDR1 DFQATT, CDR2 SNEGSKA (reference sequence). CDR3 size: 16 residues. V lost 2 bases, J lost 1 base, and 17 bases lay in between. This clonotype came up many times. The antigen remains unidentified. Study conclusions and caveats: Clonotypes here are unpaired alpha or beta chain sequences. TCR abundance followed a power law differing between naive and memory subsets.

Two oligonucleotides, mixed equimolar, formed the beta constant-region primer covering TRBC1 and TRBC2. TCRdb re-analysed the UMI-ligation and nested PCR reads in MiXCR, keeping a single row per CDR3 protein. The sample shows roughly 91,000 distinct CDR3 sequences, around 13% of them seen only once. Sequencing was done on a sample of central memory CD4+ T cells from blood. The receptor comes from a human donor in good health. This sequence joins TRBV20-1 and TRBJ2-5; possible D gene TRBD1, 5 bases. CDR3 sequence: CSARPKVYRSQETQYF. The DNA for the CDR3 is TGCAGTGCTAGACCAAAGGTCTACAGGAGCCAAGAGACCCAGTACTTC.